This T cell receptor beta chain is drawn from a study of siplizumab effects on memory and regulatory T cells. Study-level results: Siplizumab brought about a significant reduction in alloreactive sequences traceable to unstimulated CD4+ memory cells. Mappable alloreactive CD4+ clones were on average 68.8% Treg-derived with siplizumab, about 29% in controls. Apparently more diverse than memory cells, naive T cells also seemed major alloresponse contributors.

The J segment lost 0 bases and the V segment lost 2 bases, leaving 6 bases of the junction unmatched. This CDR3 is 16 amino acids long. The germline V gene encodes CDR1 MDHEN and CDR2 SYDVKM. Sequencing was performed with immunoSEQ multiplex PCR; in TCRdb, only in-frame clones are kept and a portion is missing. Among roughly 60,000 clones listed, approximately 95% were seen once. Comments on this clone: What it binds is not known.

The sequence was collected from a human donor in good health. Sequenced material: CD8+ T cells sorted from blood. The chain employs TRBV28 and TRBJ2-7, with 8 bases identical to TRBD1. The CDR3 spells CASSLRGQVSSYEQYF. In DNA form, the CDR3 reads TGTGCCAGCAGTTTAAGGGGACAGGTGAGCTCCTACGAGCAGTACTTC.